This T cell receptor (beta chain) appears in the sequencing data of a study of beta chain features in type 1 diabetes. This clone was picked up a small number of times. Reverse transcribing all isolated RNA meant expressed TCRB transcripts were sequenced. Repertoires were generated with immunoSEQ multiplex PCR, while TCRdb's copy carries only in-frame clones and drops some. This table holds 200,000 to 250,000 clones, roughly an eighth found once. Sorting produced populations that all topped 95% purity. This CDR3 has 15 amino acids. Germline V CDR1 and CDR2: KGHSH, LQKENI. The J segment lost 3 bases and the V segment lost 6 bases, leaving 8 bases of the junction unmatched.

The sequenced sample was naive CD4+ T cells from blood. This TCR came from a woman in her forties in good health. This chain joins TRBV18 and TRBJ1-5; 7 nucleotides align to TRBD1. DNA for the CDR3: TGTGCCAGCTCTCATGGACAGGCTGACAATCAGCCCCAGCATTTT. Protein: CASSHGQADNQPQHF.